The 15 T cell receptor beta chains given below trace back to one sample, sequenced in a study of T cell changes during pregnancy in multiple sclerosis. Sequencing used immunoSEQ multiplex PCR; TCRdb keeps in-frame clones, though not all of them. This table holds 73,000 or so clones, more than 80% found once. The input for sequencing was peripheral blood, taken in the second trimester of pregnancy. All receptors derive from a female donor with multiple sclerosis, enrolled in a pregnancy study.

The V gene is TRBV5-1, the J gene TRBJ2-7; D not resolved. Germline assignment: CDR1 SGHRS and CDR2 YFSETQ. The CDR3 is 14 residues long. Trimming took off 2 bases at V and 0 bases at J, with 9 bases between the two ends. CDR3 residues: CASSFGFGSYEQYF. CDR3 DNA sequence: TGCGCCAGCAGCTTCGGGTTTGGCTCCTACGAGCAGTACTTC.

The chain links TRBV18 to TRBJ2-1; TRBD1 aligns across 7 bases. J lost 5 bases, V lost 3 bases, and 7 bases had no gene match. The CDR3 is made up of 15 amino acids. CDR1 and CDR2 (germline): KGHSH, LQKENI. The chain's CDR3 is CASSPPGQPNNEQFF. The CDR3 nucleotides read TGTGCCAGCTCACCGCCGGGACAGCCCAACAATGAGCAGTTCTTC.

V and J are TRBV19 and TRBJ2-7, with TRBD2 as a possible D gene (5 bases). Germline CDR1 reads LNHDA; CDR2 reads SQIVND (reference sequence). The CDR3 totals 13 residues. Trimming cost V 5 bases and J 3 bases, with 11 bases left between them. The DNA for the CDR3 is TGTGCCAGTAGTGGAGGAGACTTCTACGAGCAGTACTTC. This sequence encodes CASSGGDFYEQYF.

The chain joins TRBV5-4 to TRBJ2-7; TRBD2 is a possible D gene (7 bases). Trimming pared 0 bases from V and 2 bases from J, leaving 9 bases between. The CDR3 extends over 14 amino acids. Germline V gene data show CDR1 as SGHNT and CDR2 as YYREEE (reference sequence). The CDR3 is CASSLAGGPYEQYF. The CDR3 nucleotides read TGTGCCAGCAGCTTGGCGGGGGGCCCCTACGAGCAGTACTTC.

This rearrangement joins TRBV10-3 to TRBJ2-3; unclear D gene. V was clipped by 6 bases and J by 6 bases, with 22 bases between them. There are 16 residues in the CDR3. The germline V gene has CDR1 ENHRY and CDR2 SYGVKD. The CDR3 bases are TGTGCCATCAGCCCACAATCGGGTGTGGTAATGGATACGCAGTATTTT. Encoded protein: CAISPQSGVVMDTQYF.

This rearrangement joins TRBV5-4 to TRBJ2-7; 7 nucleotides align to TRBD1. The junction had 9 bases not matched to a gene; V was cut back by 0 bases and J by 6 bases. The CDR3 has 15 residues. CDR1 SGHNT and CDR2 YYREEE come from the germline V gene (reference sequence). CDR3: CASSLVRRPGGEQYF. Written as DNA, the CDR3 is TGTGCCAGCAGCTTGGTAAGACGCCCAGGGGGCGAGCAGTACTTC. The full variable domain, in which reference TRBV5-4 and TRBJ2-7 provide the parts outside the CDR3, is ETGVTQSPTHLIKTRGQQVTLRCSSQSGHNTVSWYQQALGQGPQFIFQYYREEENGRGNFPPRFSGLQFPNYSSELNVNALELDDSALYLCASSLVRRPGGEQYFGPGTRLTVT.

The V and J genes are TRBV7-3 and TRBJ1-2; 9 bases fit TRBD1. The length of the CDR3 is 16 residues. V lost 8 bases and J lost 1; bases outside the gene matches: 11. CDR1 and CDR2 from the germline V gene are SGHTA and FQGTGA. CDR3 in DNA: TGTGCCAGCGGTGCCGGGACAGGGATTATTAACTATGGCTACACCTTC. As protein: CASGAGTGIINYGYTF.

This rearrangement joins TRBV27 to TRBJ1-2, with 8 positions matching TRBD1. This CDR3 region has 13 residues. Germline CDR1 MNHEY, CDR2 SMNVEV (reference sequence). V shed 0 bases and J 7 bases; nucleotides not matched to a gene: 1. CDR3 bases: TGTGCCAGCAGTTTATCTGGACAGGGTGGCTACACCTTC. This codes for CASSLSGQGGYTF.

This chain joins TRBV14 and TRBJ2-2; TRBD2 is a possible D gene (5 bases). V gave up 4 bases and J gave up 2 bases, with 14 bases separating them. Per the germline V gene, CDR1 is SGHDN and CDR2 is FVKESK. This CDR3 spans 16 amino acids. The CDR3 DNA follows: TGTGCCAGCAGCCCATTGCGAGGGCCTAACACCGGGGAGCTGTTTTTT. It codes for CASSPLRGPNTGELFF.

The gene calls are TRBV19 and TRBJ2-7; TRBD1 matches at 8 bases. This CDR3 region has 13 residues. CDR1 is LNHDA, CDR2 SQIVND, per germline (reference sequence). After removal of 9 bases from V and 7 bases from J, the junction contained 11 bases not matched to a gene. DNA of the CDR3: TGTGCCAGACTCCGGGACAGGAGAACAGAGCAGTACTTC. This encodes CARLRDRRTEQYF. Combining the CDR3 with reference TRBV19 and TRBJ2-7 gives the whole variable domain DGGITQSPKYLFRKEGQNVTLSCEQNLNHDAMYWYRQDPGQGLRLIYYSQIVNDFQKGDIAEGYSVSREKKESFPLTVTSAQKNPTAFYLCARLRDRRTEQYFGPGTRLTVT.

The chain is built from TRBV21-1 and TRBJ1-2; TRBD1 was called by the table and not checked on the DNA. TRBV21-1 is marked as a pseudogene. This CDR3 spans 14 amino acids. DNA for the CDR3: TGTGCCAGCCCCTCTTTCAGTTCTAACTATGGCTACACCTTC. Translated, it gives CASPSFSSNYGYTF.

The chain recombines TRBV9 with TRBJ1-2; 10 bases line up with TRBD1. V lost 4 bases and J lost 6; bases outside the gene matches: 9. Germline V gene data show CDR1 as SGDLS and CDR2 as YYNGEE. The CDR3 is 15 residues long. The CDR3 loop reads CASSLNPGTGDGYTF. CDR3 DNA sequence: TGTGCCAGCAGCCTCAACCCAGGGACAGGGGATGGCTACACCTTC.

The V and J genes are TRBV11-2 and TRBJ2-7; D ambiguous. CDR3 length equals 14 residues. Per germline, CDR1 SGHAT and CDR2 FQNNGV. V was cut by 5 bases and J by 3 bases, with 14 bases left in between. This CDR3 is CASSTLPQNYEQYF. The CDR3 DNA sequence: TGTGCCAGCAGCACCCTGCCACAAAACTACGAGCAGTACTTC.

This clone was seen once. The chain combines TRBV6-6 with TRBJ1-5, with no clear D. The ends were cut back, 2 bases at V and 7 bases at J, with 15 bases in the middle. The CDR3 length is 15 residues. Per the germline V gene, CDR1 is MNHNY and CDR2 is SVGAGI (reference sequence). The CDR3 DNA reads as TGTGCCAGCAGTTACAAACCCTCCGGAGGGCAGCCCCAGCATTTT. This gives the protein CASSYKPSGGQPQHF.

The DNA for the CDR3 is TGTGCCAGCAGTAAACAGGGTTGGGGCAATCAGCCCCAGCATTTT. Residues: CASSKQGWGNQPQHF. The V gene is TRBV2, the J gene TRBJ1-5; a weak D match, TRBD1 (6 bases). CDR3 length: 15 residues. With 5 bases removed from V and 2 bases from J, the gap between germline ends came to 13 bases. Germline V gene data show CDR1 as SNHLY and CDR2 as FYNNEI.